This passage covers 25 T cell receptor beta chains from one sample sequenced in a study of T cell responses to AZD1222 COVID-19 vaccine. This table comes from immunoSEQ multiplex PCR, and its TCRdb copy is limited to in-frame clones, with some not included. This table holds approximately 77,000 clones, about 92% found once. The specimen comprised peripheral blood, sampled 28 days after the second AZD1222 dose. The receptors were sampled from an adult who received the AZD1222 COVID-19 vaccine.

The rearrangement links TRBV11-2 to TRBJ1-4, with a weak D call TRBD1 (6 bases). Germline CDR1 reads SGHAT; CDR2 reads FQNNGV. This CDR3 is built from 15 residues. Trimming took 1 base from V and 0 from J, leaving 6 bases between them. DNA for the CDR3: TGTGCCAGCAGCTTAGGGACAGCAACTAATGAAAAACTGTTTTTT. Amino acids: CASSLGTATNEKLFF. The full variable domain, with the rest looked up from reference TRBV11-2 and TRBJ1-4, is EAGVAQSPRYKIIEKRQSVAFWCNPISGHATLYWYQQILGQGPKLLIQFQNNGVVDDSQLPKDRFSAERLKGVDSTLKIQPAKLEDSAVYLCASSLGTATNEKLFFGSGTQLSVL.

CDR3 in DNA: TGTGCCAGCAGTCTCGACAGGGGGCGAAGTATTGGGTTTAACAATGAGCAGTTCTTC. Its protein is CASSLDRGRSIGFNNEQFF. The rearrangement joins TRBV28 to TRBJ2-1; the match to TRBD1 covers 10 bases. After removal of 5 bases from V and 5 bases from J, the junction contained 18 bases not matched to a gene. This CDR3 has 19 amino acids. The germline V gene has CDR1 MDHEN and CDR2 SYDVKM.

The rearrangement links TRBV9 to TRBJ1-5; 8 bases are shared with TRBD1. CDR3 length equals 14 residues. CDR1 is SGDLS, CDR2 YYNGEE, per germline. The V and J ends lost 0 bases and 4 bases, in that order; junction bases with no gene match: 0. The CDR3 DNA sequence: TGTGCCAGCAGCGTAGGACAGGGGAATCAGCCCCAGCATTTT. Translation: CASSVGQGNQPQHF.

The genes are TRBV7-9 and TRBJ2-1, with a tentative D call TRBD2 (5 bases). Germline V gives CDR1 SEHNR, CDR2 FQNEAQ (reference sequence). Trimming cost V 0 bases and J 7 bases, with 19 bases left between them. The CDR3 totals 17 residues. The CDR3 DNA follows: TGTGCCAGCAGCTTAGCGAGGGTTGGGAGATTTATTAATGAGCAGTTCTTC. This sequence encodes CASSLARVGRFINEQFF. The entire variable domain, with the rest obtained from reference TRBV7-9 and TRBJ2-1, is as follows: DTGVSQNPRHKITKRGQNVTFRCDPISEHNRLYWYRQTLGQGPEFLTYFQNEAQLEKSRLLSDRFSAERPKGSFSTLEIQRTEQGDSAMYLCASSLARVGRFINEQFFGPGTRLTVL.

The chain employs TRBV5-4 and TRBJ2-7; 11 bases are shared with TRBD2. This CDR3 region has 15 residues. Trimming at V came to 4 bases and at J to 5 bases, leaving 8 bases not matched to a gene. Germline V gene lookup returns CDR1 SGHNT and CDR2 YYREEE (reference sequence). In DNA, the CDR3 is TGTGCCAGCAGCACACTAGCGGGAGATCCCCACGAGCAGTACTTC. As protein: CASSTLAGDPHEQYF.

The chain recombines TRBV28 with TRBJ1-2, with D tentatively TRBD1 (6 bases). Germline values: CDR1 MDHEN, CDR2 SYDVKM. This CDR3 is built from 14 residues. The ends were cut back, 10 bases at V and 0 bases at J, with 15 bases in the middle. The CDR3 region is CAIATGLTNYGYTF. For the CDR3, the DNA is TGTGCCATCGCTACAGGGCTAACTAACTATGGCTACACCTTC.

The chain links TRBV29-1 to TRBJ1-2; D gene ambiguous. In germline, CDR1 is SQVTM, CDR2 ANQGSEA. The CDR3 is 10 residues long. V lost 3 bases and J lost 9, with 8 bases in between. CDR3 region: CSVDSSRYTF. The CDR3 bases are TGCAGCGTTGATTCCAGTCGCTACACCTTC.

This chain joins TRBV6-2 or TRBV6-3 and TRBJ2-5; D may be TRBD1 (5 bases). This CDR3 region has 13 residues. V was trimmed by 5 bases and J by 7 bases, leaving 14 bases between them. Germline lookup yields CDR1 MNHEY and CDR2 SVGEGT. The CDR3 spells CASSRAGWPTQYF. CDR3 nucleotide sequence: TGTGCCAGCAGTAGGGCAGGGTGGCCGACCCAGTACTTC.

This rearrangement joins TRBV7-2 to TRBJ2-3; D possibly matches TRBD1 or TRBD2 (5 bases each). The germline V gene encodes CDR1 SGHTA and CDR2 FQGNSA. This CDR3 spans 18 amino acids. V was pared by 1 base and J by 2 bases, with 19 bases between. CDR3 region: CASSLVWGGQITTDTQYF. DNA of the CDR3: TGTGCCAGCAGCTTAGTTTGGGGCGGGCAAATTACCACAGATACGCAGTATTTT.

This chain joins TRBV9 and TRBJ2-3, with unresolved D. Trimming removed 1 base from V and 0 bases from J, with 3 bases in between. Germline V CDR1 and CDR2: SGDLS, YYNGEE. CDR3 length: 13 residues. For the CDR3, the DNA is TGTGCCAGCAGCGTAACGAGCACAGATACGCAGTATTTT. Translated, it gives CASSVTSTDTQYF.

The chain couples TRBV30 to TRBJ1-1; D is undetermined. The germline V gene encodes CDR1 GTSNPN and CDR2 SVGIG (reference sequence). This CDR3 is 14 amino acids long. Between the trimmed V and J ends, which lost 6 bases and 4 bases, there was a span of 18 bases. Written as DNA, the CDR3 is TGTGCCTGCCCCGGACTGCCGCGGGGCACTGAAGCTTTCTTT. Translation gives CACPGLPRGTEAFF.

The V and J genes are TRBV5-4 and TRBJ2-2, with a possible D match to TRBD1 (6 bases). Germline V gives CDR1 SGHNT, CDR2 YYREEE (reference sequence). This CDR3 contains 16 residues. The V end was cut by 2 bases, the J end by 5 bases, with 16 bases between. In DNA form, the CDR3 reads TGTGCCAGCAGCTTTAAGCTACAGGGACGGACCGGGGAGCTGTTTTTT. This gives the protein CASSFKLQGRTGELFF.

V gene TRBV5-4 combines with J gene TRBJ2-5, with 7 bases that match TRBD1. The CDR3 spans 16 residues. Unmatched junction bases numbered 10, after V lost 3 bases and J lost 2 bases. The germline CDR1 and CDR2 sequences are SGHNT and YYREEE (reference sequence). The CDR3 DNA is TGTGCCAGCAGCTCAAACAGGGGACGGATTCAAGAGACCCAGTACTTC. Residues: CASSSNRGRIQETQYF.

This chain links TRBV7-6 with TRBJ1-4; the D is unclear. V was pared by 6 bases and J by 6 bases, with 17 bases between. CDR3 size: 15 residues. CDR1 SGHVS and CDR2 FNYEAQ come from the germline V gene. The CDR3 region is CASSQRQSGDEKLFF. The CDR3 DNA is TGTGCCAGCAGTCAGAGACAATCCGGAGATGAAAAACTGTTTTTT.

The chain joins TRBV3-1 (or the pseudogene TRBV3-2) to TRBJ2-5, with D possibly TRBD2 on 5 matching bases. CDR3 length: 15 amino acids. CDR1 is LGHDT and CDR2 is YNNKEL in the germline V gene (reference sequence). Trimming shortened V by 4 bases and J by 3 bases, and 15 bases separated the two germline ends. The CDR3 nucleotides are TGTGCCAGCAGCCCCCCGAAAAAAGCGGAAGAGACCCAGTACTTC. Residues: CASSPPKKAEETQYF.

This rearrangement joins TRBV30 to TRBJ2-1; D call uncertain. Germline V gives CDR1 GTSNPN, CDR2 SVGIG (reference sequence). Trimming shortened V by 2 bases and J by 8 bases, and 7 bases separated the two germline ends. This CDR3 has 11 amino acids. DNA for the CDR3: TGTGCCTGGAGTTTGGCGGATGAGCAGTTCTTC. This encodes CAWSLADEQFF.

This clone came up once. This chain joins TRBV24-1 and TRBJ2-3; D gene uncertain. The CDR3 is 14 amino acids. From germline, CDR1 is KGHDR and CDR2 SFDVKD. V gave up 1 base and J gave up 2 bases, with 6 bases separating them. In DNA form, the CDR3 reads TGTGCCACCAGTGATTTATGGTCCACAGATACGCAGTATTTT. Protein: CATSDLWSTDTQYF.

V usage is TRBV9 and J usage is TRBJ2-3, with TRBD2 identical over 14 bases. The CDR3 loop spans 17 amino acids. Trimming cost V 5 bases and J 3 bases; bases outside gene matches: 8. CDR1 and CDR2 from the germline V gene are SGDLS and YYNGEE. CDR3 bases: TGTGCCAGCAGTCCCGGGACTAGCGGGAGTTGGACAGATACGCAGTATTTT. This sequence encodes CASSPGTSGSWTDTQYF.

The rearrangement uses TRBV25-1 and TRBJ1-6; D gene uncertain. The CDR3 runs 14 residues. Trimming removed 7 bases from V and 2 bases from J, with 9 bases in between. Looked up from germline, CDR1 is MGHDK and CDR2 is SYGVNS. The CDR3 here is CASNAAPYNSPLHF. The CDR3 coding sequence is TGTGCCAGCAACGCGGCGCCCTATAATTCACCCCTCCACTTT.

Here the CDR3 DNA reads TGTGCCAGCAGCTTAGCCTTAACAGTGAACACAGATACGCAGTATTTT. Its translation is CASSLALTVNTDTQYF. The V call is TRBV7-8, the J call TRBJ2-3; no clear D gene. V was clipped by 0 bases and J by 2 bases, with 12 bases between them. CDR3 length: 16 amino acids. Germline CDR1 SGHVS, CDR2 FQNEAQ.

The CDR3 protein is CASMKEQYDEKLFF. The CDR3, as DNA: TGTGCCAGCATGAAGGAACAGTACGATGAAAAACTGTTTTTT. This chain links TRBV2 with TRBJ1-4; no reliable D call. The CDR3 is 14 residues long. CDR1 and CDR2 (germline): SNHLY, FYNNEI. V was trimmed by 7 bases and J by 6 bases, leaving 15 bases between them.

The chain links TRBV6-6 to TRBJ2-2; D is perhaps TRBD1 or TRBD2 (5 bases each). The germline CDR1 and CDR2 sequences are MNHNY and SVGAGI (reference sequence). The CDR3 extends over 16 amino acids. Trimming removed 6 bases from V and 0 bases from J, with 14 bases in between. CDR3 sequence: CASRGPLPPNTGELFF. CDR3 DNA sequence: TGTGCCAGCAGGGGACCGCTGCCTCCGAACACCGGGGAGCTGTTTTTT.

With regard to this clone: At one of its ends the junction is not consistent with the germline gene, which may arise from a read error. The chain uses TRBV2 and TRBJ1-2; possibly TRBD1 for D (6 bases). Per the germline V gene, CDR1 is SNHLY and CDR2 is FYNNEI. This CDR3 spans 14 amino acids. Here the CDR3 reads CARSGQRANYGYTF. The CDR3 DNA reads as TGTGCCAGGAGTGGACAGCGAGCTAACTATGGCTACACCTTC.

This rearrangement joins TRBV20-1 to TRBJ1-1; D not resolved. Germline V gene sequence: CDR1 DFQATT, CDR2 SNEGSKA (reference sequence). The V and J ends lost 3 bases and 8 bases respectively, with 10 bases between them. The CDR3 runs 11 residues. The CDR3 here is CSASLQREAFF. CDR3 nucleotide sequence: TGCAGTGCTAGTTTGCAGAGAGAAGCTTTCTTT.

V is TRBV9 and J is TRBJ2-7, with TRBD1 identical over 9 bases. The V segment lost 2 bases and the J segment 3 bases; nucleotides outside the gene matches: 6. This CDR3 region has 15 residues. Germline V gene sequence: CDR1 SGDLS, CDR2 YYNGEE. The CDR3: CASSVNPGQGYEQYF. The CDR3 bases are TGTGCCAGCAGCGTCAACCCGGGACAGGGCTACGAGCAGTACTTC. The whole variable domain, filled in from reference TRBV9 and TRBJ2-7, reads DSGVTQTPKHLITATGQRVTLRCSPRSGDLSVYWYQQSLDQGLQFLIQYYNGEERAKGNILERFSAQQFPDLHSELNLSSLELGDSALYFCASSVNPGQGYEQYFGPGTRLTVT.